This T cell receptor (beta chain) was sequenced for a study of human T cells and chemical hapten exposure (dated by TCRdb to the early 2020s). For the wider study: For sensitization, 2% DPC in acetone was applied to a roughly 2 cm by roughly 2 cm area of upper inner arm skin. Patients additionally received weekly therapeutic DPC doses to the scalp throughout the roughly 25-week study period. Patch testing was performed on the upper back with Finn chambers containing 0.01% DPC, and the patch tests were scored after 6 days according to International Contact Dermatitis Research Group standards. Alopecia areata with under or over 50% scalp involvement, alopecia totalis and alopecia universalis were represented in the patient cohort, which was mostly female. Libraries were pooled for sequencing, and per-sample TCR yields varied mainly because of small differences in library volumes within the pool. The study tracked peripheral blood TCR repertoire changes in vivo during primary and secondary sensitization to the hapten diphenylcyclopropenone (DPC) in alopecia patients. Patient blood was sampled pre-sensitization (week 0) and at 2, 6 and about 24 weeks after DPC sensitization. Twenty-nine alopecia patients provided blood for TCR sequencing at one to four time points (pre-sensitization, 2, 6 and 24 weeks).

About this clonotype itself: Its antigen remains unidentified. No base quality values were provided; no much bigger clone lies one nucleotide off.

Library method: RACE. Data came from a NextSeq 500. During library preparation, unique molecular identifiers were attached to individual cDNA molecules so that TCRs could be counted quantitatively and reproducibly. Both TCR alpha and TCR beta chains were sequenced from each blood RNA sample. Processing in the source paper ran as follows. A median of about 89,000 TCRs per sample was observed, with a range of 23,224 to 690,600. V, J and CDR3 annotation of the TCR reads was performed with the Decombinator software suite. For the PS versus PT1 abundance plots, all samples were subsampled to the same number of TCRs (28,000). TCRs were defined as expanded if absent before sensitization and observed at least eight times at the 2-week time point. TCRdb reprocessing: public reads trimmed at Q25 with fastp, clones called with MiXCR, in-frame beta chains kept. Entries that share a CDR3 protein sequence are merged under the most common genes and DNA. The V and J calls were determined by TCRdb, not by the authors. This sample lists about 120,000 distinct CDR3 sequences; 13% were detected once. Clones ranked in the top ten supply 2.5% to 3% of the sample.

The time point label corresponds to: pre-sensitization, week 0. The label giving this sample's treatment or condition can be read as: therapeutic diphenylcyclopropenone sensitization with weekly scalp DPC. At each patch-test visit, blood was drawn before the patch test was applied. To be eligible, patients had to be aged 18 to 70, diagnosed with alopecia and judged suitable for DPC therapy, while pregnant patients were excluded. Total RNA was extracted from unfractionated whole blood that had been collected in Tempus Blood RNA tubes. The CDR3 goes from the cysteine to the phenylalanine over 13 residues. The read is trimmed to its CDR3 DNA, 39 bases read in frame from base 1. Trimming costs V 6 bases and J 5 bases, and their ends lie 13 bases apart. The research as a whole found: Compared with pre-sensitization or healthy control sets, expanded TCRs formed significantly more large CDR3 similarity clusters, which is consistent with antigen-driven responses. Repeated subsampling changed both the strength of the expansion versus patch-test correlation and the threshold at which the correlation became significant. Because every patient had alopecia, a presumed autoimmune disease, the patients' immune response might differ from that of healthy individuals. The number of TCRs above 1 in 1000 frequency did not change with DPC sensitization; there was no evidence of global repertoire structure alterations. Patch test score correlated positively with the number of PT1 expanded TCRs, reaching significance at thresholds 8, 16 and 32 but not at 4.

Sequencing was performed on whole blood, taken in connection with sensitization to the hapten diphenylcyclopropenone (DPC). The clonotype was recovered from a woman between 18 and 29 years old with alopecia areata. Some clones in this sample may be carry-over from other donors' samples. Recombination joined TRBV12-3 or TRBV12-4 with TRBJ2-5; the D gene is possibly TRBD1 or TRBD2, with 5 bases matching each. CDR3 region: CASSRDAGETQYF. The nucleotide sequence is TGTGCCAGCAGCCGGGACGCCGGGGAGACCCAGTACTTC.